The rows below give T cell receptor beta chains drawn from one sample of a study of shared clonotypes between healthy human individuals. Sequenced by immunoSEQ multiplex PCR; TCRdb stores in-frame clones only, minus some. The sample lists over 1.5 million clones; about 98% were seen once. Input material: naive CD4+ T cells sorted from blood. Source of these receptors: a man aged 25-40 years in good health. Both conserved end residues are part of each CDR3. A D gene is named only where the DNA matches it firmly.

CDR3: CASSPGLAGPNSYEQYF
V: TRBV11-2
J: TRBJ2-7
D: TRBD2

CDR3: CAWRLTREGLSKNIQYF
V: TRBV30
J: TRBJ2-4
D: TRBD2

CDR3: CASSQDPDRYEKLFF
V: TRBV4-3
J: TRBJ1-4
D: NA

CDR3: CASSLSPIYGYTF
V: TRBV5-4
J: TRBJ1-2
D: NA

CDR3: CASSHRRGVHGDQPQHF
V: TRBV4-3
J: TRBJ1-5
D: NA

CDR3: CASSPITGTRIYEQYF
V: TRBV4-1
J: TRBJ2-7
D: NA

CDR3: CASSPQGPGYEQYF
V: TRBV6-5
J: TRBJ2-7
D: NA

CDR3: CASSINSGDQPQHF
V: TRBV19
J: TRBJ1-5
D: NA

CDR3: CASRPFSGSYDEQYF
V: TRBV7-9
J: TRBJ2-7
D: TRBD2

CDR3: CASSKGLAGVRETQYF
V: TRBV2
J: TRBJ2-5
D: TRBD2

CDR3: CASSLRTGVYYGYTF
V: TRBV27
J: TRBJ1-2
D: TRBD1

CDR3: CASSKEDRGSYEQYF
V: TRBV6-1
J: TRBJ2-7
D: TRBD1

CDR3: CASSLVGRDNEQFF
V: TRBV5-1
J: TRBJ2-1
D: TRBD2

CDR3: CASSLLRGSGANVLTF
V: TRBV28
J: TRBJ2-6
D: NA

CDR3: CASSDSRSTYEQYF
V: TRBV25-1
J: TRBJ2-7
D: NA